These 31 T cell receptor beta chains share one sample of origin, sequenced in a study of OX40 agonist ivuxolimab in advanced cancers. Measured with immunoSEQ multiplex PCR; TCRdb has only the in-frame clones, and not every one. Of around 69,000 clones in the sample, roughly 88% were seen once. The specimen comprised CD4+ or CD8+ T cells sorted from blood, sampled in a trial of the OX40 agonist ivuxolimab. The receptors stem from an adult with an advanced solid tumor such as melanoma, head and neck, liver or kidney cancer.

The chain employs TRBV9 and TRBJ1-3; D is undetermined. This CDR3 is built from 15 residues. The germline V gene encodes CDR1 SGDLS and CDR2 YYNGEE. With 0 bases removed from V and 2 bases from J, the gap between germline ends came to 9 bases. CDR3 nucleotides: TGTGCCAGCAGCGTAGGGGAGGTGGCTGGAAACACCATATATTTT. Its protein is CASSVGEVAGNTIYF.

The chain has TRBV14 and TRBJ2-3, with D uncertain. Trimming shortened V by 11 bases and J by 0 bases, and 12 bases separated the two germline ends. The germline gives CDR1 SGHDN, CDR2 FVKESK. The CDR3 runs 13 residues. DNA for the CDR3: TGTGCCTCTCAGGCCTCTAGCACAGATACGCAGTATTTT. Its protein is CASQASSTDTQYF.

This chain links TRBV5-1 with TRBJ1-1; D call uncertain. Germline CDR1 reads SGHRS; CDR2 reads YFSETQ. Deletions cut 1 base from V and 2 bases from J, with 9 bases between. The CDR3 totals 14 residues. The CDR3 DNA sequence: TGCGCCAGCAGCTTGTGGGATCCTAACACTGAAGCTTTCTTT. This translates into CASSLWDPNTEAFF. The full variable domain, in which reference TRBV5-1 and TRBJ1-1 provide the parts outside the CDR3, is KAGVTQTPRYLIKTRGQQVTLSCSPISGHRSVSWYQQTPGQGLQFLFEYFSETQRNKGNFPGRFSGRQFSNSRSEMNVSTLELGDSALYLCASSLWDPNTEAFFGQGTRLTVV.

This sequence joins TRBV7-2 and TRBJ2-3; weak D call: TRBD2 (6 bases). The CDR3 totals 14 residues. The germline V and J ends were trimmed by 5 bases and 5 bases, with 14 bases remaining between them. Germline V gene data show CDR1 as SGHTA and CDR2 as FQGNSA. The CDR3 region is CASSMTSYQDTQYF. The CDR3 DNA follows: TGTGCCAGCAGCATGACTAGTTATCAAGATACGCAGTATTTT.

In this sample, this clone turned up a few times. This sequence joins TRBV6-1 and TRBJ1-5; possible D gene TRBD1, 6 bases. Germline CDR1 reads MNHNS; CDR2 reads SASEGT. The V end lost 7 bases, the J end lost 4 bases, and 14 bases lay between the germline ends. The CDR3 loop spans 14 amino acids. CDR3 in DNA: TGTGCCAGCAACCCGGGGGGCGCAAATCAGCCCCAGCATTTT. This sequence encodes CASNPGGANQPQHF.

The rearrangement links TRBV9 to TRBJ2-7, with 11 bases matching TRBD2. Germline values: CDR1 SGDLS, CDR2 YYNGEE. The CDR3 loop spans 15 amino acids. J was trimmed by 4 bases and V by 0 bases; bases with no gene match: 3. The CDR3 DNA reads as TGTGCCAGCAGCGTAGCCGGGACTAGCGGATACGAGCAGTACTTC. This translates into CASSVAGTSGYEQYF. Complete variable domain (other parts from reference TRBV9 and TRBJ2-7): DSGVTQTPKHLITATGQRVTLRCSPRSGDLSVYWYQQSLDQGLQFLIQYYNGEERAKGNILERFSAQQFPDLHSELNLSSLELGDSALYFCASSVAGTSGYEQYFGPGTRLTVT.

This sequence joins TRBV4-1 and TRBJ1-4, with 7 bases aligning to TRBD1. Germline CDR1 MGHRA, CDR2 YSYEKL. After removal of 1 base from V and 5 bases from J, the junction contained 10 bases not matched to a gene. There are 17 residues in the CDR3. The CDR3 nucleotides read TGCGCCAGCAGCCAAGGGTCCAGGGCAGGGGGGAATGAAAAACTGTTTTTT. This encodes CASSQGSRAGGNEKLFF.

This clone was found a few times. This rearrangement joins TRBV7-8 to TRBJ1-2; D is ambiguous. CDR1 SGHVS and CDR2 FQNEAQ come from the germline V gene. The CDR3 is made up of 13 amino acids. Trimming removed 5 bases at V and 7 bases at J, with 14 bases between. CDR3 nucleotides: TGTGCCAGCAGCCCGCCGGCGTCCTCTGGCTACACCTTC. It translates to CASSPPASSGYTF.

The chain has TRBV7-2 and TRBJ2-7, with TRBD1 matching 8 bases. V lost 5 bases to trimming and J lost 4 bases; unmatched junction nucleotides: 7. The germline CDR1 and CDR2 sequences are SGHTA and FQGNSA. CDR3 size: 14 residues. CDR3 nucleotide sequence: TGTGCCAGCAGCGTTCAGGGGGCGGAATACGAGCAGTACTTC. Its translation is CASSVQGAEYEQYF.

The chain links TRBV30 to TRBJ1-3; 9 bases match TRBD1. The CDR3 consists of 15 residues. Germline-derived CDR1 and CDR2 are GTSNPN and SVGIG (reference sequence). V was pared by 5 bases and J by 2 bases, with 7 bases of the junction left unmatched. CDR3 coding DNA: TGTGCCTGGGGCTACCGGACAGGGGCTGGAAACACCATATATTTT. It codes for CAWGYRTGAGNTIYF.

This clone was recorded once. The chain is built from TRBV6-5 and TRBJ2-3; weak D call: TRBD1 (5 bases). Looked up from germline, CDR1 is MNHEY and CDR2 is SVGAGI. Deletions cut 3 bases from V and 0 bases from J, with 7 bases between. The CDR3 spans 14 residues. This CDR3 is CASSYRTSTDTQYF. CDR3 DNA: TGTGCCAGCAGTTATAGGACAAGCACAGATACGCAGTATTTT.

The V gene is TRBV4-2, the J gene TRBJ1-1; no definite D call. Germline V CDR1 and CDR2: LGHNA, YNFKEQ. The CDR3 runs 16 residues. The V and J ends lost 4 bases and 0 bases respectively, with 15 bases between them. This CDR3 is CASSPYLDFLNTEAFF. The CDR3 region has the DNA TGTGCCAGCAGCCCCTACTTGGACTTCTTGAACACTGAAGCTTTCTTT.

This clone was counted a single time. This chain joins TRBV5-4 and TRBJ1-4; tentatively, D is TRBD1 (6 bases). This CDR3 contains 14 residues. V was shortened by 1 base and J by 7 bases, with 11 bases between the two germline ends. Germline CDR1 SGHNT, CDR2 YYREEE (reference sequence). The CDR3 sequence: CASSLKGGGEKLFF. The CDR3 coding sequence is TGTGCCAGCAGCTTGAAGGGGGGAGGTGAAAAACTGTTTTTT.

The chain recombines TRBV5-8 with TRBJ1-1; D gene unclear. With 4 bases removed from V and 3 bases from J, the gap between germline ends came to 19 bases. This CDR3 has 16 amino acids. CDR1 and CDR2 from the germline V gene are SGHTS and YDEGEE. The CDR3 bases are TGTGCCAGCAGCAAGGTGGGGAAGAACCCATACACTGAAGCTTTCTTT. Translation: CASSKVGKNPYTEAFF.

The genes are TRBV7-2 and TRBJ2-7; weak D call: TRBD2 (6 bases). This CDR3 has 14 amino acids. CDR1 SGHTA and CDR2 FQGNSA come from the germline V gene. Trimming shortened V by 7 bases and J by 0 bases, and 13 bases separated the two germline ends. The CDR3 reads CASTRREASYEQYF. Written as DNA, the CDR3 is TGTGCCAGCACTCGGAGGGAGGCCTCCTACGAGCAGTACTTC.

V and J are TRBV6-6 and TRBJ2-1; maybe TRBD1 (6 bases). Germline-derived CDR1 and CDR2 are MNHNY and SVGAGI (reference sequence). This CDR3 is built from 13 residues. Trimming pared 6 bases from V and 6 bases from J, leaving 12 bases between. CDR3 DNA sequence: TGTGCCAGCAGGAAACAGGGAACCAATGAGCAGTTCTTC. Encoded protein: CASRKQGTNEQFF.

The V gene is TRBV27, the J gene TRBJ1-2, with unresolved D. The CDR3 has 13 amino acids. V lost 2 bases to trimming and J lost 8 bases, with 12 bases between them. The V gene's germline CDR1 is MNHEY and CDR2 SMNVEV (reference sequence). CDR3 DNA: TGTGCCAGCAGTTTAGAGGGATTGGGGGGCTACACCTTC. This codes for CASSLEGLGGYTF.

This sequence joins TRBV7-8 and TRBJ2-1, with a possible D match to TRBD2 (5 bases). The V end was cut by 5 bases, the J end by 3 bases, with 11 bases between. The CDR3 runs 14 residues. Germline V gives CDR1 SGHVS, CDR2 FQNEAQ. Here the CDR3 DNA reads TGTGCCAGCAGCGGACGGGGATTCTACAATGAGCAGTTCTTC. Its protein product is CASSGRGFYNEQFF.

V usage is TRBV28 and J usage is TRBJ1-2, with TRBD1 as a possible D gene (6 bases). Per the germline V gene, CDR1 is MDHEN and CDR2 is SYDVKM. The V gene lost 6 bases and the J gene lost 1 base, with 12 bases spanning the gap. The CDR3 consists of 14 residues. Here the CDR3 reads CASSRQALNYGYTF. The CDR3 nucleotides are TGTGCCAGCAGCCGACAGGCACTTAACTATGGCTACACCTTC.

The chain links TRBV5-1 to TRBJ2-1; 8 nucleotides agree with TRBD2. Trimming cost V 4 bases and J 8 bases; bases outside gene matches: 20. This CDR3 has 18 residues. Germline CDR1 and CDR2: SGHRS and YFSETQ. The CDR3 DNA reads TGCGCCAGCAGCCTCCACGGGACGGGAGGGCCCAAGATGGATGAGCAGTTCTTC. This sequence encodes CASSLHGTGGPKMDEQFF.

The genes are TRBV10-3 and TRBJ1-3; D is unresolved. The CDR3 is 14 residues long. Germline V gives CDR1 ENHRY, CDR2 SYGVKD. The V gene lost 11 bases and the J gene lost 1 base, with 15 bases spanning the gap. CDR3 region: CALWDGASGNTIYF. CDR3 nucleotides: TGTGCCCTGTGGGATGGCGCATCTGGAAACACCATATATTTT.

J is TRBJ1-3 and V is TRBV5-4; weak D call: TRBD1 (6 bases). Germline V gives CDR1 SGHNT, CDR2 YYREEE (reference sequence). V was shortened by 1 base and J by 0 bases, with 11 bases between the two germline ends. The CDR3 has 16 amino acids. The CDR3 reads CASSLYGTHSGNTIYF. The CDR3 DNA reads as TGTGCCAGCAGCTTGTATGGGACACACTCTGGAAACACCATATATTTT.

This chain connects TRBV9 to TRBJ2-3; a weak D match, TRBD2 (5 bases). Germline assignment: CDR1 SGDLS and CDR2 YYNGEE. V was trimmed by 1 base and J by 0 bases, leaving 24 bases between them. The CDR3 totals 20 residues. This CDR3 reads CASSVFPFDRRGRSTDTQYF. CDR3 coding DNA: TGTGCCAGCAGCGTATTCCCGTTCGACCGACGAGGGCGGAGCACAGATACGCAGTATTTT.

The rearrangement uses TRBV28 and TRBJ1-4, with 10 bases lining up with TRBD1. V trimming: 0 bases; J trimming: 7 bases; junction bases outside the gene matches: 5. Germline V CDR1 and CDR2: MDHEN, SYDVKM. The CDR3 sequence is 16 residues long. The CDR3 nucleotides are TGTGCCAGCAGTTTATGGTCCGGACAGGGGGTTGAAAAACTGTTTTTT. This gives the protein CASSLWSGQGVEKLFF.

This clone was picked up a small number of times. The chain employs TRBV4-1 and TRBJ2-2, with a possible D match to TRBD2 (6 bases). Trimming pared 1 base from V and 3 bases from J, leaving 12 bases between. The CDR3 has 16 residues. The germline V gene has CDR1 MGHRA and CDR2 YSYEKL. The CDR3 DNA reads TGCGCCAGCAGCCAAGCCCCCGGGAGTGACACCGGGGAGCTGTTTTTT. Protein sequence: CASSQAPGSDTGELFF.

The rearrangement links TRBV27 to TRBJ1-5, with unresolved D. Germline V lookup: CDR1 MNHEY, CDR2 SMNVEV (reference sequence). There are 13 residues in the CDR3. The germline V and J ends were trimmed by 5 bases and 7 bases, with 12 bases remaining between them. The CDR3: CASSRGYYQPQHF. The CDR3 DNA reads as TGTGCCAGCAGTCGGGGATATTACCAGCCCCAGCATTTT.

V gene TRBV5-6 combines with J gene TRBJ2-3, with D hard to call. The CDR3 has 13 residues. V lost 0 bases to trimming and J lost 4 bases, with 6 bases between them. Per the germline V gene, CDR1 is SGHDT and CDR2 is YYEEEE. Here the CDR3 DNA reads TGTGCCAGCAGCTTGGCCCCACCAGATACGCAGTATTTT. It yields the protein CASSLAPPDTQYF.

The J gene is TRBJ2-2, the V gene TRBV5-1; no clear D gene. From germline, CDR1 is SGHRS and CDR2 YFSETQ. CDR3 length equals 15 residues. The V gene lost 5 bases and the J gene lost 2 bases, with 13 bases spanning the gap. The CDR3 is CASSPGPSNTGELFF. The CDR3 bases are TGCGCCAGCAGTCCCGGGCCTTCAAACACCGGGGAGCTGTTTTTT.

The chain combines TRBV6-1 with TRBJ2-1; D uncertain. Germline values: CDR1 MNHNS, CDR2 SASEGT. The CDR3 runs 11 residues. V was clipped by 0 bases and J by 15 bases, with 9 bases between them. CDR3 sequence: CASSEADSRFF. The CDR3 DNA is TGTGCCAGCAGTGAAGCGGATTCTAGGTTCTTC.

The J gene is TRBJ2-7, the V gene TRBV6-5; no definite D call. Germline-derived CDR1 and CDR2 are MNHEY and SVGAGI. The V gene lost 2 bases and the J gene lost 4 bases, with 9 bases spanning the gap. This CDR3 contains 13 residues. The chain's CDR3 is CASSYVVEYEQYF. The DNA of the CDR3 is TGTGCCAGCAGTTACGTGGTAGAGTACGAGCAGTACTTC.

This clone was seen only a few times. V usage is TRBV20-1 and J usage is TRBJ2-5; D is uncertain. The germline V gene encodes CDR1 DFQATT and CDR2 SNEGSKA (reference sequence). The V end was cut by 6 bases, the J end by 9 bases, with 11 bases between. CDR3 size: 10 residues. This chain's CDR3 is CSALLRAQYF. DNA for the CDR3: TGCAGTGCCCTCCTTCGAGCCCAGTACTTC.